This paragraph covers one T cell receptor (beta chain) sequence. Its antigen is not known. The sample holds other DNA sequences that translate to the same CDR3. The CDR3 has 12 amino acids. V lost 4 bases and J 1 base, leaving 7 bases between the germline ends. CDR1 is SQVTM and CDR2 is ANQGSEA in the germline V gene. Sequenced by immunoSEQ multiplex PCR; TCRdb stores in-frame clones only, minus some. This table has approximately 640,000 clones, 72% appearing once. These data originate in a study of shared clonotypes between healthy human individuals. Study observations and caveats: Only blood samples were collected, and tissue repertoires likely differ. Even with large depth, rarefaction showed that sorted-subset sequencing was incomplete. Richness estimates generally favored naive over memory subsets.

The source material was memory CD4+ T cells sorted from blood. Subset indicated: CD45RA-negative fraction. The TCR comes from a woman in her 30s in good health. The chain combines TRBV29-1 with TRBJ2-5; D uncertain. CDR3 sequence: CSVAPSQETQYF. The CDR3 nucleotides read TGCAGCGTTGCACCCAGCCAAGAGACCCAGTACTTC.